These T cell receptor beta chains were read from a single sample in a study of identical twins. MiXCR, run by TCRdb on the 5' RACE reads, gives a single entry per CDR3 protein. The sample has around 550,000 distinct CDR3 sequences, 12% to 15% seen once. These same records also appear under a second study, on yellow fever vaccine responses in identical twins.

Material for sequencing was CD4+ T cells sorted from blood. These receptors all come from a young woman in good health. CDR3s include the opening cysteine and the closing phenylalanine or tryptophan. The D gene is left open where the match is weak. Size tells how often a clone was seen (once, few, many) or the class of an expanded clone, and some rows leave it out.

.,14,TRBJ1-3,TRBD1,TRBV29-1,CSARQGSSGNTIYF,TGCAGCGCCAGACAGGGGAGCTCTGGAAACACCATATATTTT
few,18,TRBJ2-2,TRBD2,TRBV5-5,CASSLSPSGRRNTGELFF,TGTGCCAGCAGCTTATCACCTAGCGGGAGGAGAAACACCGGGGAGCTGTTTTTT
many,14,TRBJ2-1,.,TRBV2,CASSKAEAYNEQFF,TGTGCCAGCAGCAAGGCCGAAGCCTACAATGAGCAGTTCTTC
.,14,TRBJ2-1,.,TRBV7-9,CASSLVGVGEEQFF,TGTGCCAGCAGCTTAGTCGGGGTGGGTGAGGAGCAGTTCTTC
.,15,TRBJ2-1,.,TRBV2,CASSGQGGKFNEQFF,TGTGCCAGCAGTGGGCAGGGGGGTAAATTCAATGAGCAGTTCTTC
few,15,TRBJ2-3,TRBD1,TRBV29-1,CSVHEGQGALDTQYF,TGCAGCGTACATGAGGGACAGGGGGCTTTAGATACGCAGTATTTT
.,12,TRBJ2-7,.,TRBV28,CASSGEFYEQYF,TGTGCCAGCAGTGGGGAATTCTACGAGCAGTACTTC
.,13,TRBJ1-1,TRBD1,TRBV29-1,CSVTQGAPTEAFF,TGCAGCGTCACACAGGGGGCGCCCACTGAAGCTTTCTTT
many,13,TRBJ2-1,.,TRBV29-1,CSVDRETPNEQFF,TGCAGCGTGGACCGGGAGACCCCAAATGAGCAGTTCTTC
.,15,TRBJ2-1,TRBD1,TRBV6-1,CASRPWDRGSNEQFF,TGTGCCAGCAGGCCGTGGGACAGGGGATCCAATGAGCAGTTCTTC
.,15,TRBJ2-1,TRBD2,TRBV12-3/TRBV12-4,CASSLGTSYYNEQFF,TGTGCCAGCAGTTTAGGGACTAGCTACTACAATGAGCAGTTCTTC
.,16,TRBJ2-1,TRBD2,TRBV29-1,CSVEGASGGPYNEQFF,TGCAGCGTTGAAGGGGCGAGCGGGGGGCCCTACAATGAGCAGTTCTTC
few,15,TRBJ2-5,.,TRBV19,CASSMVGINQETQYF,TGTGCCAGTAGTATGGTGGGGATAAACCAAGAGACCCAGTACTTC